This T cell receptor (beta chain) was observed in a study of cytomegalovirus exposure and HLA in healthy donors. Findings and limits, study-wide: Available immune exposure information covered CMV serostatus only. Confirmation was obtained in vitro that a few CMV-associated chains are specific for CMV antigens.

As for the donors, each was a healthy bone marrow donor. The PCR contained 60 Vbeta and 13 Jbeta primers. Repertoires were generated with immunoSEQ multiplex PCR, while TCRdb's copy carries only in-frame clones and drops some. This table holds more than 80,000 clones, around four fifths found once. About this clone: Its antigen is unknown.

Between the trimmed V and J ends, which lost 0 bases and 5 bases, there was a span of 8 bases. CDR1 SGHDT and CDR2 YYEEEE come from the germline V gene. The CDR3 contains 14 residues. V is TRBV5-6 and J is TRBJ1-4, with D perhaps TRBD1 (6 bases). Sequences were obtained from PBMCs. The TCR was taken from a female donor in good health and CMV-seropositive. CDR3 bases: TGTGCCAGCAGCTTGGAACAGGGAAATGAAAAACTGTTTTTT. Translated: CASSLEQGNEKLFF.